Shown below are 28 T cell receptor beta chains from a single sample sequenced in a study of prognosis after radiotherapy for stage I lung cancer. Using two-round multiplex PCR, the authors amplified TCR beta CDR3 from genomic DNA. Primers specific to each TRBV and TRBJ gene were used in first-round PCR. From the multiplex PCR reads, TCRdb called clonotypes with MiXCR, one entry per CDR3 protein. In the table there are 8,500 or so distinct CDR3 sequences, 60% to 65% of which are singletons. This specimen consisted of PBMCs, obtained before or after stereotactic body radiation therapy (not recorded which). The receptor source for this set is a donor over 45 with non-small cell lung cancer.

This clonotype has ten or more counts. The chain recombines TRBV7-6 with TRBJ1-3, with D possibly being TRBD1 (5 bases). This CDR3 spans 15 amino acids. Trimming stripped 1 base from V and 2 bases from J, with 9 bases between. Germline CDR1 is SGHVS and CDR2 is FNYEAQ. The CDR3 sequence is CASSLGGRTGNTIYF. CDR3 DNA sequence: TGTGCCAGCAGCTTAGGGGGCAGGACTGGAAACACCATATATTTT.

This clonotype is labeled as medium-sized (0.01 to 0.1%). V usage is TRBV9 and J usage is TRBJ2-1; TRBD2 aligns across 7 bases. This CDR3 is 18 amino acids long. With V trimmed by 0 bases and J by 1 base, 10 bases remained unmatched. Germline assignment: CDR1 SGDLS and CDR2 YYNGEE. CDR3 loop: CASSVVGWAGESYNEQFF. CDR3 nucleotides: TGTGCCAGCAGCGTAGTGGGTTGGGCGGGAGAGTCCTACAATGAGCAGTTCTTC.

This clonotype is termed medium-sized (0.01 to 0.1%). The V call is TRBV30, the J call TRBJ1-4; D perhaps matches TRBD1 (6 bases). The CDR3 has 14 residues. CDR1 and CDR2 (germline): GTSNPN, SVGIG (reference sequence). Trimming removed 4 bases at V and 7 bases at J, with 16 bases between. The DNA of the CDR3 is TGTGCCTGGACCCCAAGGAAGGGGGGTGAAAAACTGTTTTTT. Encoded protein: CAWTPRKGGEKLFF. Full variable domain (missing parts from reference TRBV30 and TRBJ1-4): SQTIHQWPATLVQPVGSPLSLECTVEGTSNPNLYWYRQAAGRGLQLLFYSVGIGQISSEVPQNLSASRPQDRQFILSSKKLLLSDSGFYLCAWTPRKGGEKLFFGSGTQLSVL.

The chain joins TRBV6-4 to TRBJ2-2; D not certain. Germline V lookup: CDR1 MRHNA, CDR2 SNTAGT. This CDR3 is built from 15 residues. Trimming took off 3 bases at V and 0 bases at J, with 8 bases between the two ends. CDR3 residues: CASSEVAANTGELFF. CDR3 sequence (DNA): TGTGCCAGCAGTGAGGTAGCAGCGAACACCGGGGAGCTGTTTTTT.

As for this clonotype: A junction end diverges from the germline sequence, so it may reflect a read error. The chain couples TRBV6-1 to TRBJ2-5; no clear D. Per germline, CDR1 MNHNS and CDR2 SASEGT. The CDR3 has 13 amino acids. This chain's CDR3 is CASLSPNQETQYF. The CDR3 DNA reads as TGCGCCAGCCTCAGCCCTAACCAAGAGACCCAGTACTTC.

V and J are TRBV5-1 and TRBJ1-6; tentative D call: TRBD1 (5 bases). This CDR3 contains 15 residues. Deletions cut 1 base from V and 8 bases from J, with 13 bases between. Germline-derived CDR1 and CDR2 are SGHRS and YFSETQ. In DNA, the CDR3 is TGCGCCAGCAGCTTGATAGGGATGGGGGATTCACCCCTCCACTTT. It codes for CASSLIGMGDSPLHF.

As regards this clonotype: The likely explanation is a read error, given a far larger clone one base away. V and J are TRBV6-8 and TRBJ1-2; D uncertain. Germline-derived CDR1 and CDR2 are MNHGY and SAAAGT. V lost 6 bases, J lost 0 bases, and 8 bases lay in between. The CDR3 is 13 residues long. CDR3 nucleotide sequence: TGTGCCAGCAGAACATGGCCTAACTATGGCTACACCTTC. Translated: CASRTWPNYGYTF.

The sample holds many counts of this clonotype. The chain links TRBV7-9 to TRBJ2-4; D unresolved. The CDR3 is 10 amino acids. V dropped 8 bases and J dropped 8 bases, with 7 bases sitting between them. Germline lookup yields CDR1 SEHNR and CDR2 FQNEAQ (reference sequence). The CDR3 DNA follows: TGTGCCAGCGGTTGGGACATTCAGTACTTC. Protein: CASGWDIQYF.

The V gene is TRBV20-1, the J gene TRBJ2-7; D perhaps matches TRBD2 (5 bases). Per the germline V gene, CDR1 is DFQATT and CDR2 is SNEGSKA (reference sequence). The CDR3 runs to 14 residues. Deletions cut 3 bases from V and 4 bases from J, with 16 bases between. Here the CDR3 reads CSASERLLIYEQYF. The CDR3 DNA is TGCAGTGCTAGCGAACGACTATTAATTTACGAGCAGTACTTC.

The V gene is TRBV12-3 or TRBV12-4, the J gene TRBJ1-5, with a possible D match to TRBD1 (6 bases). The CDR3 is 14 amino acids. V lost 6 bases and J 1 base, leaving 10 bases between the germline ends. CDR3 sequence reads: CASSTTGSNQPQHF. DNA of the CDR3: TGTGCCAGCAGCACCACAGGGAGCAATCAGCCCCAGCATTTT.

A word on this clonotype: This likely stems from a read error, as it lies one base from a far larger clone. This chain uses TRBV6-8 with TRBJ2-1; D is perhaps TRBD2 (5 bases). This CDR3 comprises 15 residues. Germline V CDR1 and CDR2: MNHGY, SAAAGT. The CDR3 sequence is CASSPERSSYNDQFF. In nucleotides, the CDR3 is TGTGCCAGCAGTCCCGAGCGGAGCTCCTACAATGATCAGTTCTTC.

Sample share makes this clonotype medium-sized. The chain combines TRBV18 with TRBJ1-4, with TRBD1 matching over 7 bases. Per the germline V gene, CDR1 is KGHSH and CDR2 is LQKENI. Losses at the gene ends were 4 bases for V and 2 bases for J; bases not matched to a gene: 7. The CDR3 length is 16 residues. The chain's CDR3 is CASSLTQGRTNEKLFF. The CDR3 nucleotides are TGTGCCAGCTCACTAACACAGGGGAGGACTAATGAAAAACTGTTTTTT.

The chain combines TRBV20-1 with TRBJ2-1, with TRBD2 identical over 7 bases. The CDR3 has 13 amino acids. CDR1 is DFQATT and CDR2 is SNEGSKA in the germline V gene (reference sequence). The trim removed 6 bases at V and 10 bases at J, leaving 12 bases unmatched. CDR3 nucleotides: TGCAGTGCCAGGACTAGTTGGGGATTAGAGCAGTTCTTC. This gives the protein CSARTSWGLEQFF.

This clonotype was seen only once. The junction departs from the called germline gene at one end, perhaps through a read error. The chain links TRBV5-6 to TRBJ2-1, with 10 bases matching TRBD2. Germline CDR1 SGHDT, CDR2 YYEEEE. The CDR3 is made up of 14 amino acids. The CDR3 DNA is TGCGGAACTAGGGCTAGCGGGAGTGGAAATGAGCAGTTCTTC. Protein: CGTRASGSGNEQFF.

The genes are TRBV6-1 and TRBJ2-5; perhaps TRBD2 as D (6 bases). The CDR3 contains 15 residues. Trimming removed 5 bases from V and 2 bases from J, with 15 bases in between. CDR1 is MNHNS, CDR2 SASEGT, per germline. The CDR3 DNA reads as TGTGCCAGCAGTCGGGGGATGGAAAGTCAAGAGACCCAGTACTTC. It is translated as CASSRGMESQETQYF.

Turning to this clonotype: With only one base between it and a far larger clone, this is likely a read error. The rearrangement uses TRBV6-9 and TRBJ2-2, with D unresolved. The ends were cut back, 7 bases at V and 0 bases at J, with 6 bases in the middle. CDR1 is MNHGY and CDR2 is SVAAGI in the germline V gene. The CDR3 consists of 13 residues. CDR3 sequence (DNA): TGTGCCAGCAAAATCGCGAACACCGGGGAGCTGTTTTTT. It encodes CASKIANTGELFF.

This clonotype is medium-sized in the sample. Sequence at one end of the junction differs from germline and may be a read error. V and J are TRBV5-1 and TRBJ1-2; D uncertain. Germline CDR1 and CDR2: SGHRS and YFSETQ. The CDR3 runs to 14 residues. This chain's CDR3 is CASSLVLDDYGYTF. The CDR3 coding sequence is TGTGCCAGCAGCTTAGTTCTGGACGACTATGGCTACACCTTC.

Judged by abundance, this clonotype is medium-sized. The CDR3 loop reads CASSLNLGGEQYF. The CDR3 nucleotides read TGTGCCAGCAGCTTGAATTTAGGGGGGGAGCAGTACTTC. The chain employs TRBV7-8 and TRBJ2-7, with D tentatively TRBD1 or TRBD2 (6 bases each). CDR3 size: 13 residues. Trimming cost V 3 bases and J 7 bases, with 13 bases left between them. CDR1 is SGHVS, CDR2 FQNEAQ, per germline.

This clonotype is termed medium-sized. The CDR3 does not close with the conserved phenylalanine or tryptophan, likely indicating a read error. The V gene is TRBV28, the J gene TRBJ1-1; 7 nucleotides match TRBD1. With V trimmed by 2 bases and J by 3 bases, 3 bases remained unmatched. Germline loops: CDR1 MDHEN, CDR2 SYDVKM. The CDR3 has 14 residues. The DNA for the CDR3 is TGTGCCAGCAGTTTACCGGGACAGTACACTGAAGCTTTCCTT. The encoded protein is CASSLPGQYTEAFL.

This clonotype is medium-sized by share. The J gene is TRBJ2-1, the V gene TRBV19; 8 bases align to TRBD2. The V segment lost 7 bases and the J segment 5 bases; nucleotides outside the gene matches: 7. This CDR3 contains 14 residues. The V gene's germline CDR1 is LNHDA and CDR2 SQIVND (reference sequence). CDR3 DNA sequence: TGTGCCAGTAAGGGCGAACTAGCGGACAATGAGCAGTTCTTC. The encoded protein is CASKGELADNEQFF.

This clonotype was seen at least ten times. Just one base apart from a much larger clone, this may be a read error. DNA for the CDR3: TGTGCCAGCAGCCCAACCCCTGGACAGGTCCCCTACGAGCAGTACTTC. Amino acids: CASSPTPGQVPYEQYF. The rearrangement joins TRBV7-3 to TRBJ2-7; 7 bases map to TRBD1. V gave up 5 bases and J gave up 2 bases; unmatched junction bases: 12. Germline CDR1 and CDR2: SGHTA and FQGTGA. The CDR3 runs to 16 residues.

Note on this clonotype: A far larger clone differs by one base, so this is likely a read error. The rearrangement uses TRBV6-5 and TRBJ1-2; D not resolved. V shed 7 bases and J shed 2 bases, with 17 bases lying between them. CDR1 is MNHEY and CDR2 is SVGAGI in the germline V gene. The CDR3 covers 15 residues. In DNA, the CDR3 is TGTGCCAGCATGCAAAACAGTGGGCAGAACTATGGCTACACCTTC. It codes for CASMQNSGQNYGYTF.

V is TRBV5-1 and J is TRBJ1-5, with unresolved D. Germline assignment: CDR1 SGHRS and CDR2 YFSETQ. There are 16 residues in the CDR3. The V end lost 0 bases, the J end lost 2 bases, and 12 bases lay between the germline ends. The CDR3 protein is CASSLGPVGGNQPQHF. The DNA for the CDR3 is TGCGCCAGCAGCTTGGGCCCCGTTGGCGGCAATCAGCCCCAGCATTTT.

This clonotype is categorized as large. This chain links TRBV6-1 with TRBJ1-6, with D perhaps TRBD1 (5 bases). The CDR3 runs to 14 residues. Germline loops: CDR1 MNHNS, CDR2 SASEGT. V was trimmed by 6 bases and J by 3 bases, leaving 9 bases between them. DNA of the CDR3: TGTGCCAGCAGACCGACAGTCTATAATTCACCCCTCCACTTT. It encodes CASRPTVYNSPLHF.

This clonotype is deemed medium-sized. The CDR3 region has the DNA TGTGCCAGCAGTGAAGGGACGGTCTCTAACTATGGCTACACCTTC. This encodes CASSEGTVSNYGYTF. This chain uses TRBV6-1 with TRBJ1-2; the D is unclear. V was trimmed by 1 base and J by 0 bases, leaving 9 bases between them. There are 15 residues in the CDR3. Germline assignment: CDR1 MNHNS and CDR2 SASEGT.

This clonotype has ten or more counts. V gene TRBV20-1 combines with J gene TRBJ2-4; 7 nucleotides agree with TRBD2. Per the germline V gene, CDR1 is DFQATT and CDR2 is SNEGSKA (reference sequence). V gave up 3 bases and J gave up 6 bases; unmatched junction bases: 11. The CDR3 spans 15 residues. The chain's CDR3 is CSASVGRRDRNIQYF. As DNA, the CDR3 is TGCAGTGCTAGCGTCGGGAGGCGGGACCGAAACATTCAGTACTTC.

This clonotype is categorized as medium-sized. The chain links TRBV19 to TRBJ2-1; D ambiguous. V was trimmed by 1 base and J by 2 bases, leaving 3 bases between them. Germline CDR1 and CDR2: LNHDA and SQIVND (reference sequence). The CDR3 is 13 amino acids. The CDR3 coding sequence is TGTGCCAGTAGTATAGGTACCTACAATGAGCAGTTCTTC. Translated: CASSIGTYNEQFF.

This clonotype was counted many times. The chain carries TRBV5-6 and TRBJ1-5; tentatively, D is TRBD1 (6 bases). The CDR3 is 18 amino acids. Germline-derived CDR1 and CDR2 are SGHDT and YYEEEE. Trimming removed 4 bases from V and 3 bases from J, with 23 bases in between. The CDR3 nucleotides read TGTGCCAGCAGCCGGGGGGGGCTTTGGGGTGGGCTCAATCAGCCCCAGCATTTT. It is translated as CASSRGGLWGGLNQPQHF.